These T cell receptor beta chains were read from a single sample in a study of cytomegalovirus exposure and HLA in healthy donors. The repertoire was sequenced with immunoSEQ multiplex PCR; TCRdb's copy has only in-frame clones and lacks some. The sample consists of around 140,000 clones, around 78% of them appearing once. The specimen was PBMCs. The receptors come from a woman under 30 in good health and CMV-seropositive. CDR3s include the opening cysteine and the closing phenylalanine or tryptophan. D genes are given only for firm matches. Size values are once, few and many counts, or a class for expanded clones, and some rows have none.

J,V,D,size,DNA,CDR3
TRBJ2-5,TRBV7-9,NA,NA,TGTGCCAGCAGCTTAACGGGGGTCTCGTGGACCCAGTACTTC,CASSLTGVSWTQYF
TRBJ1-6,TRBV5-4,NA,NA,TGTGCCAGCAGCATATACAGGGAAATAAACTCACCCCTCCACTTT,CASSIYREINSPLHF
TRBJ2-7,TRBV7-8,NA,NA,TGTGCCAGCAGCCTTGATTCAGGGATGGCTTACGAGCAGTACTTC,CASSLDSGMAYEQYF
TRBJ1-5,TRBV7-9,NA,NA,TGTGCCAGCAGCCCCGAATCCGGCAGAGGCAGCTATCAGCCCCAGCATTTT,CASSPESGRGSYQPQHF
TRBJ1-2,TRBV7-9,NA,NA,TGTGCCAGCAGCTTAGCAGGCAGGGTTAATGGCTACACCTTC,CASSLAGRVNGYTF
TRBJ1-3,TRBV6-5,NA,NA,TGTGCCAGCAGCCCCGAGGGCCTAGGGGGAAACACCATATATTTT,CASSPEGLGGNTIYF
TRBJ2-7,TRBV2,TRBD2,NA,TGTGCCAGCAGGGGGGGGAGCTACGAGCAGTACTTC,CASRGGSYEQYF
TRBJ1-2,TRBV6-5,NA,NA,TGTGCCAGCAGTGAATCAGGGTTAGGCTACACCTTC,CASSESGLGYTF
TRBJ2-3,TRBV4-3,NA,NA,TGCGCCAGCAGTTCGGGTCGGGGGAGCAAGCAGTATTTT,CASSSGRGSKQYF
TRBJ2-5,TRBV4-1,NA,NA,TGCGCCAGCAGCCAATCGTCCCTAGAGACCCAGTACTTC,CASSQSSLETQYF
TRBJ1-5,TRBV6-1,TRBD1,once,TGTGCCAGCAGTATTACAGGGGATGGCCAGCCCCAGCATTTT,CASSITGDGQPQHF
TRBJ2-1,TRBV5-4,TRBD2,few,TGTGCCAGCAGCTCATGGACTAGCGGGGCGGATGAGCAGTTCTTC,CASSSWTSGADEQFF
TRBJ1-1,TRBV29-1,NA,NA,TGCAGCGTTAGGGAGACGGGGAACACTGAAGCTTTCTTT,CSVRETGNTEAFF
TRBJ2-2,TRBV5-1,TRBD1,NA,TGCGCCAGCAGCTCGGACAGGGTTCCCCCCGGGGAGCTGTTTTTT,CASSSDRVPPGELFF
TRBJ1-1,TRBV5-1,TRBD1,NA,TGCGCCAGCAACGGCGGGGACAGGGCCACTGAAGCTTTCTTT,CASNGGDRATEAFF
TRBJ1-1,TRBV5-4,NA,NA,TGTGCCAGCAGCTTGGGGGCACTGGACACTGAAGCTTTCTTT,CASSLGALDTEAFF
TRBJ2-7,TRBV9,NA,NA,TGTGCCAGCAGCGTAGGTGGCAGGGCCCTCTCCTACGAGCAGTACTTC,CASSVGGRALSYEQYF
TRBJ1-4,TRBV2,TRBD1,NA,TGTGCCAGCAGAGGGACAGGGGGCGGGAGCGAAAAACTGTTTTTT,CASRGTGGGSEKLFF
TRBJ2-5,TRBV6-1,TRBD1,NA,TGTGCCAGCAGTGAACCGGGAGGGACAGGGGGCTATAGCCAAGAGACCCAGTACTTC,CASSEPGGTGGYSQETQYF
TRBJ2-1,TRBV10-3,TRBD2,NA,TGTGCCATCAGTGAGTTATCAACTAGCGGGGGTTTCGGCAATGAGCAGTTCTTC,CAISELSTSGGFGNEQFF
TRBJ1-1,TRBV5-1,NA,NA,TGCGCCAGCAGCTTGGCCGTCGTAAATGATGGTCGGGGAGCTTTCTTT,CASSLAVVNDGRGAFF
TRBJ1-5,TRBV28,NA,NA,TGTGCCAGCAGTTTAAGCGGCCCCAGGACCTTAGGTAGGAATCAGCCCCAGCATTTT,CASSLSGPRTLGRNQPQHF
TRBJ1-1,TRBV10-3,NA,NA,TGTGCCATCAGGAAGGAAGGAGGCACTGAAGCTTTCTTT,CAIRKEGGTEAFF
TRBJ1-2,TRBV6-1,NA,NA,TGTGCCAGCAGTGAAACGGACAGCTATGGCTACACCTTC,CASSETDSYGYTF
TRBJ1-1,TRBV19,TRBD1,NA,TGTGCCACCACAGGGGGTTTTACTGAAGCTTTCTTT,CATTGGFTEAFF
TRBJ2-7,TRBV18,NA,once,TGTGCCAGCTCGCCCGCGTTCCCGGGAAGGGACGAGCAGTACTTC,CASSPAFPGRDEQYF
TRBJ1-3,TRBV6-5,NA,NA,TGTGCCAGCAGTTACGGGGGCGACGGAAACACCATATATTTT,CASSYGGDGNTIYF
TRBJ2-1,TRBV14,TRBD2,few,TGTGCCAGCAGCCAGACTAGCGGGGGGGCCTACAATGAGCAGTTCTTC,CASSQTSGGAYNEQFF
TRBJ2-1,TRBV7-9,NA,few,TGTGCCAGCAGCTTAGGGGAGTGGGTCGGCTCCTACAATGAGCAGTTCTTC,CASSLGEWVGSYNEQFF
TRBJ1-5,TRBV10-2,NA,NA,TGCGCCAGCAGTGACCCGTACGGCCAGGACAGCTATAGCAATCAGCCCCAGCATTTT,CASSDPYGQDSYSNQPQHF
TRBJ1-5,TRBV29-1,TRBD1,NA,TGCAGCATCTGGACAGGGGGCGAGGGTCAGCCCCAGCATTTT,CSIWTGGEGQPQHF
TRBJ2-7,TRBV27,NA,NA,TGTGCCAGCAGTTCACAATCCTACGAGCAGTACTTC,CASSSQSYEQYF
TRBJ2-7,TRBV4-3,NA,NA,TGCGCCAGCAGCCAAGATCTAACCTTCTCCGTCGGGGAGCAGTACTTC,CASSQDLTFSVGEQYF
TRBJ1-6,TRBV18,TRBD1,NA,TGTGCCAGCTCACCACTCGAGGGATTTGGACAGGGGGCAGGTTCACCCCTCCACTTT,CASSPLEGFGQGAGSPLHF
TRBJ1-5,TRBV5-8,TRBD1,NA,TGTGCCAGCAGGTGGGACAGGGTTGGGCAGCCCCAGCATTTT,CASRWDRVGQPQHF
TRBJ2-3,TRBV2,NA,NA,TGTGCCAGCAGTGGGACTTATAGCACAGATACGCAGTATTTT,CASSGTYSTDTQYF
TRBJ1-5,TRBV4-2,NA,few,TGTGCCAGCAGCCTCTCCTCGGCCCCGCGGCAGCCCCAGCATTTT,CASSLSSAPRQPQHF
TRBJ2-5,TRBV4-1,TRBD1,NA,TGCGCCAGCAGCCCCCGGGACAGCCAAGAGACCCAGTACTTC,CASSPRDSQETQYF
TRBJ1-5,TRBV28,NA,NA,TGTGCCAGCAGCGAGGGGAGGAGTCAGCCCCAGCATTTT,CASSEGRSQPQHF
TRBJ2-3,TRBV2,TRBD1,NA,TGTGCCAGCAGAGACAGGGGGCGAACAGATACGCAGTATTTT,CASRDRGRTDTQYF
TRBJ2-3,TRBV19,NA,NA,TGTGCCAGTACCCTCGGTGATACGCAGTATTTT,CASTLGDTQYF
TRBJ1-1,TRBV18,NA,NA,TGTGCCAGCTCACCACCGGGAGGGGTAAGGAACACTGAAGCTTTCTTT,CASSPPGGVRNTEAFF
TRBJ2-1,TRBV5-1,TRBD1,NA,TGCGCCAGCAGCAAAAGGGACAGGCGGAGCTCCTACAATGAGCAGTTCTTC,CASSKRDRRSSYNEQFF
TRBJ1-3,TRBV19,NA,NA,TGTGCCAGTAGTCGGGGGGGTGCTGGAAACACCATATATTTT,CASSRGGAGNTIYF
TRBJ1-1,TRBV6-4,NA,few,TGTGCCAGCAGTGAATCGACAGACCCCAACACTGAAGCTTTCTTT,CASSESTDPNTEAFF